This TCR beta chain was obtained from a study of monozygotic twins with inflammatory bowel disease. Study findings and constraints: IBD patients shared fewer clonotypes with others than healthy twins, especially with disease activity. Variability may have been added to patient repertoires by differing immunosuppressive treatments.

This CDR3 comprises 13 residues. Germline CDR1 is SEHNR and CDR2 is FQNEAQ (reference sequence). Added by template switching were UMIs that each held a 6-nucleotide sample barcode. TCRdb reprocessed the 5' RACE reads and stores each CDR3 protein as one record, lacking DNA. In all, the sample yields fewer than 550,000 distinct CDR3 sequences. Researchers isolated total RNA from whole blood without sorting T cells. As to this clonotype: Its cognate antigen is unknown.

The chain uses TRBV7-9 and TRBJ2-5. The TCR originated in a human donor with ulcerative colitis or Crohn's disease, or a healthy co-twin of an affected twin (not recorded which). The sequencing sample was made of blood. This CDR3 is CASSLQVYETQYF.